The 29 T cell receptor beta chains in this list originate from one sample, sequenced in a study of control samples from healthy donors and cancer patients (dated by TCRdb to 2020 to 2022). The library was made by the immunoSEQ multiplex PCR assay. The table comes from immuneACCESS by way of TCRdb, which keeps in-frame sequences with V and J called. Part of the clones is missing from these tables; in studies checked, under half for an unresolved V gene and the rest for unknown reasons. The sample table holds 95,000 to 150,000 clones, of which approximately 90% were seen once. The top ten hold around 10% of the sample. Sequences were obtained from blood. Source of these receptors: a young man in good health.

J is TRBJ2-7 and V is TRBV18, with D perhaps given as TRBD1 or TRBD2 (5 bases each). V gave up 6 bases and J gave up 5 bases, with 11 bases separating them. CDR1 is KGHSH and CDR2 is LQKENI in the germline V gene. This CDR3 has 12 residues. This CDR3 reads CASSPGTHEQYV. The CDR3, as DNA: TGTGCCAGCTCCCCTGGGACCCACGAGCAGTACGTC.

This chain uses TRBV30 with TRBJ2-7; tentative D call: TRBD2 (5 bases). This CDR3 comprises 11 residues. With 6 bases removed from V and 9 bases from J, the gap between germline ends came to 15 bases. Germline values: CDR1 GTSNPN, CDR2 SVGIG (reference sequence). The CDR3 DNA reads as TGTGCCTGTCGACGCGACCGGGGGCAGTACTTC. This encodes CACRRDRGQYF.

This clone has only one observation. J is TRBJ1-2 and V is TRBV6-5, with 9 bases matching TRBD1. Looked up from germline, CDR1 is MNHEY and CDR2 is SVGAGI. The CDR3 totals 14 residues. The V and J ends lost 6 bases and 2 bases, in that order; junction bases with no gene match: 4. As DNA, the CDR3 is TGTGCCAGCAGCCCCGGGACAGGGAACTATGGCTACACCTTC. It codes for CASSPGTGNYGYTF.

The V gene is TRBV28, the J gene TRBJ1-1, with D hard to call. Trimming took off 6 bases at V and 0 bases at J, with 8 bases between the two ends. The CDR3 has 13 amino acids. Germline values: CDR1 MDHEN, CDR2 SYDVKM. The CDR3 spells CASRDWVNTEAFF. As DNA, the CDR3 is TGTGCCAGCAGAGATTGGGTGAACACTGAAGCTTTCTTT.

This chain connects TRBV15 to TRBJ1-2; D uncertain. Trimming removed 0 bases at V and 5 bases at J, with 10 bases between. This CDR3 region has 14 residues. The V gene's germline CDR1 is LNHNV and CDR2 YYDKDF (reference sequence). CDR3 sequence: CATSRDSRTYGYTF. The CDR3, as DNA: TGTGCCACCAGCAGAGATAGTAGGACTTATGGCTACACCTTC.

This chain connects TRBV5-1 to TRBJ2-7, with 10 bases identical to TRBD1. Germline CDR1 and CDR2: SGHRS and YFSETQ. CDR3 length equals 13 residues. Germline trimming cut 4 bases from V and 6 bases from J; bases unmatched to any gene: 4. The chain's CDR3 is CASSPGQGLEQYF. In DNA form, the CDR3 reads TGCGCCAGCAGCCCGGGACAGGGGCTCGAGCAGTACTTC.

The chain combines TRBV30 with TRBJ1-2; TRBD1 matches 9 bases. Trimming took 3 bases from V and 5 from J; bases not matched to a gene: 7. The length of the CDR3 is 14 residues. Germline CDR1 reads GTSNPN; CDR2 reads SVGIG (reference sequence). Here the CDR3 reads CAWRPGQGPYGYTF. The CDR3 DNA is TGTGCCTGGAGACCGGGACAGGGACCTTATGGCTACACCTTC.

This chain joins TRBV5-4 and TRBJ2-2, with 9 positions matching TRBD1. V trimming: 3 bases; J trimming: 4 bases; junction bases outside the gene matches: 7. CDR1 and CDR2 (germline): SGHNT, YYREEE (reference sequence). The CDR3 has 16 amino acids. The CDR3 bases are TGTGCCAGCAGCTCCCCGGGACAGGGACCCACCGGGGAGCTGTTTTTT. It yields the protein CASSSPGQGPTGELFF.

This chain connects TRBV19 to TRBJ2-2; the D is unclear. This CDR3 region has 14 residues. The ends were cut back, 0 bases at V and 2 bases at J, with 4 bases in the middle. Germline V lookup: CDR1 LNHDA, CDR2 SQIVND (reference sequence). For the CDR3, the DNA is TGTGCCAGTAGTATAGAGTTTAACACCGGGGAGCTGTTTTTT. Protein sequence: CASSIEFNTGELFF.

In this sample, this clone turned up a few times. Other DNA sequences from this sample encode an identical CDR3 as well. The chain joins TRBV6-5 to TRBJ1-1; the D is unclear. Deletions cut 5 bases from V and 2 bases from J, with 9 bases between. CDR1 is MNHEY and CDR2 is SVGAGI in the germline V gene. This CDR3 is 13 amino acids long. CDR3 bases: TGTGCCAGCAGTCGGACCGTCAACACTGAAGCTTTCTTT. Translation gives CASSRTVNTEAFF.

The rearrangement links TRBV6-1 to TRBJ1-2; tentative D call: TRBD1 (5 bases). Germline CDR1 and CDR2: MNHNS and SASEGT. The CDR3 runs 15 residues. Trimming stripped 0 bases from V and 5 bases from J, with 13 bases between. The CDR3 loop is CASSEAPTGGYGYTF. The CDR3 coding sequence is TGTGCCAGCAGTGAAGCGCCAACGGGGGGATATGGCTACACCTTC.

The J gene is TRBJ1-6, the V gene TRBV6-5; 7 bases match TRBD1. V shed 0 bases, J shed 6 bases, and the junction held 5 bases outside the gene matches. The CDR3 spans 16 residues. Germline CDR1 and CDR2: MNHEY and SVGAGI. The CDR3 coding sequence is TGTGCCAGCAGTTACTCGGGGACAGCAAGTAATTCACCCCTCCACTTT. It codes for CASSYSGTASNSPLHF.

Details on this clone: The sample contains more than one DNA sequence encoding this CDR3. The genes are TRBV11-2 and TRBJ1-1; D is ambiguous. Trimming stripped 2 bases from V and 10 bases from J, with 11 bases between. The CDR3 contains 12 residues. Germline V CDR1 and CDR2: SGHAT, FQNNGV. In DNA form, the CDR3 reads TGTGCCAGCAGCTTAAACGGAAGAAGAGCTTTCTTT. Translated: CASSLNGRRAFF.

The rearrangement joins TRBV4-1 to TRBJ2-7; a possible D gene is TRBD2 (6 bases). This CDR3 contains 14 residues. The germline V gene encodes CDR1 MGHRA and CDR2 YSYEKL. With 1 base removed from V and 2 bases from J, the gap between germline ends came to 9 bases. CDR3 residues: CASSQAGGTYEQYF. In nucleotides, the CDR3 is TGCGCCAGCAGCCAAGCTGGGGGGACCTACGAGCAGTACTTC.

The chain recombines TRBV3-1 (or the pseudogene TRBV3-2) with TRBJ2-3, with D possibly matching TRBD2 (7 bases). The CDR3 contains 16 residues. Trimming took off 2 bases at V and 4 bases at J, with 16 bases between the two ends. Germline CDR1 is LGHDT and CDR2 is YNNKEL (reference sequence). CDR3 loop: CASSQWALGGADTQYF. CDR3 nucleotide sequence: TGTGCCAGCAGCCAATGGGCCTTAGGGGGGGCAGATACGCAGTATTTT.

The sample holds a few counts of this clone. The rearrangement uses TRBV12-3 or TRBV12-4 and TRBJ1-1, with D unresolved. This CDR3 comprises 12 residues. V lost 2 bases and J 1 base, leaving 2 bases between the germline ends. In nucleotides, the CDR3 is TGTGCCAGCAGTTTAAGGAACACTGAAGCTTTCTTT. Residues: CASSLRNTEAFF.

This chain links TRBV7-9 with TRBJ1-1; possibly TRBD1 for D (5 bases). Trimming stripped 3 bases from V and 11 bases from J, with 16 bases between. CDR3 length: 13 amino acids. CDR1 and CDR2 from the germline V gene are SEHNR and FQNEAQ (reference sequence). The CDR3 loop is CASSLDSQVGAFF. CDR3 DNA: TGTGCCAGCAGCTTGGACTCACAGGTAGGGGCTTTCTTT.

Here the CDR3 DNA reads TGTGCCAGCAGCTCCCTAGCGGGGGCTTCCTACGAGCAGTACTTC. Its translation is CASSSLAGASYEQYF. V usage is TRBV7-2 and J usage is TRBJ2-7, with TRBD2 matching over 10 bases. Per germline, CDR1 SGHTA and CDR2 FQGNSA. The CDR3 spans 15 residues. V shed 4 bases, J shed 1 base, and the junction held 4 bases outside the gene matches.

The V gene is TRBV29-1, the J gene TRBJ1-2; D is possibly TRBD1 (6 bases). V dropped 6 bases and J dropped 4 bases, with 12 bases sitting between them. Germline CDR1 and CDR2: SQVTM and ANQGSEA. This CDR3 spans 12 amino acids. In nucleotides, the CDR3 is TGCAGCGTGAGGGGGGGCGGCTATGGCTACACCTTC. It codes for CSVRGGGYGYTF.

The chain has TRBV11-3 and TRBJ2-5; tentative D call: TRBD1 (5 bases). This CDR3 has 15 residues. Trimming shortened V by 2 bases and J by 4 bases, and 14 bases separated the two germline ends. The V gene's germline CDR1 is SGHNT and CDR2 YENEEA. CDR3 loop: CASSLSLIQGETQYF. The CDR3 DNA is TGTGCCAGCAGCTTAAGCCTGATTCAGGGAGAGACCCAGTACTTC.

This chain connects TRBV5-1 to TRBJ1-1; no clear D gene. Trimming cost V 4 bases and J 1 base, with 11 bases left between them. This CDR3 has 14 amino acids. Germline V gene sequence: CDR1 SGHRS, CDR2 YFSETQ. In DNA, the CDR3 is TGCGCCAGCAGCCCGGACCCTCAGAACACTGAAGCTTTCTTT. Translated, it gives CASSPDPQNTEAFF.

The CDR3 sequence is CASSPAGQGMNSPLHF. The CDR3 DNA reads as TGCGCCAGCAGCCCTGCGGGGCAGGGCATGAATTCACCCCTCCACTTT. V is TRBV4-1 and J is TRBJ1-6; weak D call: TRBD1 (5 bases). The germline CDR1 and CDR2 sequences are MGHRA and YSYEKL. With 4 bases removed from V and 7 bases from J, the gap between germline ends came to 17 bases. This CDR3 region has 16 residues.

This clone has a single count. CDR3 bases: TGTGCCAGTACTGGAGGGCCGGTAGGTTCACCCCTCCACTTT. Protein: CASTGGPVGSPLHF. The chain employs TRBV19 and TRBJ1-6; D uncertain. The CDR3 length is 14 residues. Trimming pared 7 bases from V and 9 bases from J, leaving 16 bases between. CDR1 and CDR2 from the germline V gene are LNHDA and SQIVND (reference sequence).

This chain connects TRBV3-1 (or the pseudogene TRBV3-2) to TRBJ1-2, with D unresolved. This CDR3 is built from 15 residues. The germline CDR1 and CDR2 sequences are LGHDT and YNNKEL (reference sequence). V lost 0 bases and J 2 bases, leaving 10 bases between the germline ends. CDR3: CASSQDSGPNYGYTF. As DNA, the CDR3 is TGTGCCAGCAGCCAAGATTCCGGGCCGAACTATGGCTACACCTTC.

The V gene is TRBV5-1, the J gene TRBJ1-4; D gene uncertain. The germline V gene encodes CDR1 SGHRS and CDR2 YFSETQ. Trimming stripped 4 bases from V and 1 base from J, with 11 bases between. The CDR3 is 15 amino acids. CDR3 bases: TGCGCCAGCAGCCAGAATCCCTTAACTAATGAAAAACTGTTTTTT. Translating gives CASSQNPLTNEKLFF. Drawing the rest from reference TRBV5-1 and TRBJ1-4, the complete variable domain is KAGVTQTPRYLIKTRGQQVTLSCSPISGHRSVSWYQQTPGQGLQFLFEYFSETQRNKGNFPGRFSGRQFSNSRSEMNVSTLELGDSALYLCASSQNPLTNEKLFFGSGTQLSVL.

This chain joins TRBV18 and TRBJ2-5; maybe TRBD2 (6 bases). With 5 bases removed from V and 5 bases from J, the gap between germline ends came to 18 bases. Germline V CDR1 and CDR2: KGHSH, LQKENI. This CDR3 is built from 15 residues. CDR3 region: CASSATSGGGETQYF. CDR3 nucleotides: TGTGCCAGCTCAGCGACCTCAGGAGGAGGGGAGACCCAGTACTTC.

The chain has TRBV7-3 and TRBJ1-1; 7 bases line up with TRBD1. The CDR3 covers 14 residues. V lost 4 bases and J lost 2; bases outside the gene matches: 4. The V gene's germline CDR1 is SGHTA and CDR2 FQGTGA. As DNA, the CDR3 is TGTGCCAGCAGCTGGGACAGAATAAACACTGAAGCTTTCTTT. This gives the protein CASSWDRINTEAFF.

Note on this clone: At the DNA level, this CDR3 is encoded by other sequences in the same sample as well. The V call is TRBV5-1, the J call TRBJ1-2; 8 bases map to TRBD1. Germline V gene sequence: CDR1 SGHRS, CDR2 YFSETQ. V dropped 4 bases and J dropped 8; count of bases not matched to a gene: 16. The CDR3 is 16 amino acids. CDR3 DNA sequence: TGCGCCAGCAGCACCCCAGGGGGCGGCCAGGGTCGGGGCTACACCTTC. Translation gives CASSTPGGGQGRGYTF.

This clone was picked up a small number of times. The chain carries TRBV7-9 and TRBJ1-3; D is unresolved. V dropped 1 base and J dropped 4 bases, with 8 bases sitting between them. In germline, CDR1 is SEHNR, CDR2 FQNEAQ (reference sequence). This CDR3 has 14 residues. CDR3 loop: CASSLGAVGNTIYF. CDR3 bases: TGTGCCAGCAGCTTAGGGGCGGTAGGAAACACCATATATTTT.